The 28 T cell receptor beta chains listed next were all sequenced from one sample in a study of blood T cell repertoires in COVID-19. Sequencing was performed with immunoSEQ multiplex PCR; in TCRdb, only in-frame clones are kept and a portion is missing. Here the sample spans about 80,000 clones, about four fifths being singletons. Source material: peripheral blood. The receptors stem from a woman between 65 and 79 years old with acute or convalescent COVID-19.

In this sample, this clone turned up a few times. The J gene is TRBJ2-1, the V gene TRBV6-2 or TRBV6-3, with D possibly being TRBD2 (6 bases). CDR1 is MNHEY and CDR2 is SVGEGT in the germline V gene. Trimming removed 0 bases at V and 5 bases at J, with 14 bases between. The length of the CDR3 is 16 residues. CDR3: CASSYSRLGSDNEQFF. DNA of the CDR3: TGTGCCAGCAGTTACTCGAGACTAGGGAGCGACAATGAGCAGTTCTTC.

The rearrangement links TRBV6-5 to TRBJ2-7; TRBD1 is a possible D gene (5 bases). CDR3 length equals 12 residues. The ends were cut back, 6 bases at V and 4 bases at J, with 10 bases in the middle. The germline V gene encodes CDR1 MNHEY and CDR2 SVGAGI. The CDR3: CASRGRLYEQYF. Written as DNA, the CDR3 is TGTGCCAGCAGGGGGCGTTTATACGAGCAGTACTTC.

V gene TRBV7-2 combines with J gene TRBJ2-2, with unresolved D. Trimming removed 4 bases from V and 3 bases from J, with 12 bases in between. This CDR3 contains 15 residues. The germline V gene has CDR1 SGHTA and CDR2 FQGNSA. The CDR3 DNA reads as TGTGCCAGCAGCTCCCAAACAGTGTACACCGGGGAGCTGTTTTTT. It encodes CASSSQTVYTGELFF. Full variable domain (rest looked up from reference TRBV7-2 and TRBJ2-2): GAGVSQSPSNKVTEKGKDVELRCDPISGHTALYWYRQSLGQGLEFLIYFQGNSAPDKSGLPSDRFSAERTGGSVSTLTIQRTQQEDSAVYLCASSSQTVYTGELFFGEGSRLTVL.

The chain joins TRBV27 to TRBJ1-2; D is undetermined. This CDR3 contains 15 residues. V was clipped by 5 bases and J by 2 bases, with 15 bases between them. Germline CDR1 reads MNHEY; CDR2 reads SMNVEV (reference sequence). The CDR3 region is CASSPLDALNYGYTF. DNA of the CDR3: TGTGCCAGCAGTCCCCTGGATGCACTAAACTATGGCTACACCTTC.

The chain joins TRBV18 to TRBJ1-6; 8 positions match TRBD1. V was clipped by 2 bases and J by 7 bases; unmatched bases: 7. This CDR3 region has 16 residues. Germline V gene data show CDR1 as KGHSH and CDR2 as LQKENI. CDR3 bases: TGTGCCAGCTCACCAGTATCGGACAGGGTCAATTCACCCCTCCACTTT. Its protein product is CASSPVSDRVNSPLHF.

The chain has TRBV23-1 and TRBJ2-3, with 13 bases fitting TRBD2. TRBV23-1 is classed as an ORF, of uncertain function. The V segment lost 9 bases and the J segment 3 bases; nucleotides outside the gene matches: 12. The length of the CDR3 is 17 residues. The CDR3 loop is CARPGTSGVRGTDTQYF. DNA of the CDR3: TGCGCCAGACCCGGGACTAGCGGGGTAAGGGGGACAGATACGCAGTATTTT.

This clone is a singleton in its sample. J is TRBJ1-5 and V is TRBV12-3 or TRBV12-4; D gene ambiguous. With 5 bases removed from V and 9 bases from J, the gap between germline ends came to 14 bases. This CDR3 spans 13 amino acids. CDR3 coding DNA: TGTGCCAGCAGTGGTGGAGGCCCCTTGCCCCAGCATTTT. This translates into CASSGGGPLPQHF.

The rearrangement links TRBV6-5 to TRBJ1-1, with D maybe TRBD1 (6 bases). The CDR3 has 14 residues. CDR1 MNHEY and CDR2 SVGAGI come from the germline V gene. V lost 3 bases and J lost 4, with 12 bases in between. CDR3 residues: CASSYTGLATEAFF. The CDR3, as DNA: TGTGCCAGCAGTTATACAGGGTTGGCCACTGAAGCTTTCTTT.

The chain links TRBV5-5 to TRBJ2-3, with a possible D match to TRBD2 (6 bases). From germline, CDR1 is SGHKS and CDR2 YYEKEE (reference sequence). The CDR3 length is 14 residues. Between the trimmed V and J ends, which lost 6 bases and 1 base, there was a span of 12 bases. CDR3 sequence reads: CASTGSGGTDTQYF. The CDR3 nucleotides are TGTGCCAGCACGGGTAGCGGAGGCACAGATACGCAGTATTTT.

This sequence joins TRBV27 and TRBJ2-2; D might be TRBD1 (6 bases). This CDR3 is built from 16 residues. Deletions cut 3 bases from V and 0 bases from J, with 11 bases between. CDR1 MNHEY and CDR2 SMNVEV come from the germline V gene (reference sequence). The CDR3, as DNA: TGTGCCAGCAGTTTCCAGGGGAGTTCGAACACCGGGGAGCTGTTTTTT. Its protein product is CASSFQGSSNTGELFF.

V is TRBV7-9 and J is TRBJ2-3, with a possible D match to TRBD2 (6 bases). Per the germline V gene, CDR1 is SEHNR and CDR2 is FQNEAQ (reference sequence). The CDR3 runs to 16 residues. V was pared by 0 bases and J by 3 bases, with 13 bases between. The chain's CDR3 is CASSLAGSRGTDTQYF. The CDR3 DNA follows: TGTGCCAGCAGCTTAGCCGGGAGTAGGGGAACAGATACGCAGTATTTT.

The chain links TRBV12-5 to TRBJ1-1; D gene unclear. Germline lookup yields CDR1 LGHNT and CDR2 FRNRAP. V lost 1 base and J lost 8, with 14 bases in between. The length of the CDR3 is 14 residues. CDR3 coding DNA: TGTGCTAGTGGTTTGGGGAGAGTGGCAGCCGAAGCTTTCTTT. The encoded protein is CASGLGRVAAEAFF.

J is TRBJ1-5 and V is TRBV19; the match to TRBD1 covers 9 bases. The junction had 6 bases not matched to a gene; V was cut back by 3 bases and J by 6 bases. The CDR3 sequence is 15 residues long. From germline, CDR1 is LNHDA and CDR2 SQIVND (reference sequence). As DNA, the CDR3 is TGTGCCAGTAGTATTAACAGGGGGCACAGTCAGCCCCAGCATTTT. Protein sequence: CASSINRGHSQPQHF.

The gene calls are TRBV7-8 and TRBJ1-2, with TRBD1 matching 7 bases. J was trimmed by 0 bases and V by 4 bases; bases with no gene match: 5. The CDR3 runs 15 residues. Germline V gene sequence: CDR1 SGHVS, CDR2 FQNEAQ. CDR3 in DNA: TGTGCCAGCAGCTCCACAGGGGAAGCTAACTATGGCTACACCTTC. Amino acids: CASSSTGEANYGYTF.

The rearrangement uses TRBV5-6 and TRBJ1-2; D is ambiguous. Germline CDR1 SGHDT, CDR2 YYEEEE. The CDR3 totals 17 residues. Trimming stripped 1 base from V and 4 bases from J, with 20 bases between. The CDR3 bases are TGTGCCAGCAGCTTGTTTTTTTTCAGCGGATCCCCCTATGGCTACACCTTC. It codes for CASSLFFFSGSPYGYTF.

This clone has just one count. The chain has TRBV14 and TRBJ1-1; possible D gene TRBD1, 6 bases. The V gene lost 1 base and the J gene lost 0 bases, with 9 bases spanning the gap. This CDR3 is built from 15 residues. Germline values: CDR1 SGHDN, CDR2 FVKESK. For the CDR3, the DNA is TGTGCCAGCAGCCAAGTTGGGGGCATGAACACTGAAGCTTTCTTT. It specifies CASSQVGGMNTEAFF.

This chain connects TRBV19 to TRBJ2-1; D uncertain. Trimming left V 4 bases short and J 3 bases short, with 4 bases between. The germline V gene has CDR1 LNHDA and CDR2 SQIVND (reference sequence). CDR3 size: 12 residues. The CDR3 reads CASSNGYNEQFF. CDR3 in DNA: TGTGCCAGTAGTAACGGCTACAATGAGCAGTTCTTC.

The chain recombines TRBV6-5 with TRBJ1-2; 9 nucleotides line up with TRBD1. Unmatched junction bases numbered 8, after V lost 5 bases and J lost 7 bases. The CDR3 is made up of 14 amino acids. The germline gives CDR1 MNHEY, CDR2 SVGAGI. CDR3 loop: CASSKGQGDSGYTF. CDR3 coding DNA: TGTGCCAGCAGTAAGGGACAGGGCGATTCTGGCTACACCTTC.

This chain links TRBV10-1 with TRBJ1-2; D unresolved. The CDR3 totals 14 residues. Looked up from germline, CDR1 is WNHNN and CDR2 is SYGVQD (reference sequence). V was cut by 0 bases and J by 2 bases, with 7 bases left in between. CDR3 nucleotides: TGCGCCAGCAGTGAGTCGGGCAGAAACTATGGCTACACCTTC. This gives the protein CASSESGRNYGYTF.

J is TRBJ1-2 and V is TRBV6-1; 11 positions match TRBD1. CDR1 and CDR2 (germline): MNHNS, SASEGT. The CDR3 sequence is 17 residues long. J was trimmed by 4 bases and V by 1 base; bases with no gene match: 8. CDR3 in amino acids: CASSEVGQGAGLYGYTF. As DNA, the CDR3 is TGTGCCAGCAGTGAAGTCGGACAGGGGGCGGGCCTCTATGGCTACACCTTC.

The sample holds one count of this clone. The rearrangement joins TRBV6-4 to TRBJ2-7; the match to TRBD2 covers 7 bases. The CDR3 runs 15 residues. Germline V CDR1 and CDR2: MRHNA, SNTAGT. The V and J ends lost 7 bases and 2 bases, in that order; junction bases with no gene match: 11. CDR3 nucleotide sequence: TGTGCCAGCATGGTTGTTAGCGGGCCTGCCTACGAGCAGTACTTC. Translated: CASMVVSGPAYEQYF.

This clone was counted at least ten times. The sample carries other DNA sequences with the same CDR3. This sequence joins TRBV10-1 and TRBJ2-3, with D uncertain. The length of the CDR3 is 14 residues. Germline CDR1 is WNHNN and CDR2 is SYGVQD (reference sequence). V lost 3 bases to trimming and J lost 2 bases, with 9 bases between them. CDR3 DNA: TGCGCCAGCAGTGAAACTACGAACACAGATACGCAGTATTTT. Its protein is CASSETTNTDTQYF.

The chain employs TRBV12-3 or TRBV12-4 and TRBJ1-1, with D unresolved. V was shortened by 10 bases and J by 4 bases, with 16 bases between the two germline ends. The CDR3 totals 13 residues. The chain's CDR3 is CATSPSTITEAFF. The CDR3 nucleotides read TGTGCCACCTCCCCTAGTACAATCACTGAAGCTTTCTTT.

This chain links TRBV7-3 with TRBJ2-1; 7 nucleotides agree with TRBD2. The junction had 11 bases not matched to a gene; V was cut back by 2 bases and J by 7 bases. Germline assignment: CDR1 SGHTA and CDR2 FQGTGA. The CDR3 has 16 residues. The CDR3 coding sequence is TGTGCCAGCAGCTTACGGGCTAGCGGAGCGGGGAATGAGCAGTTCTTC. It codes for CASSLRASGAGNEQFF.

This chain links TRBV6-5 with TRBJ2-7; D gene uncertain. This CDR3 contains 13 residues. Germline lookup yields CDR1 MNHEY and CDR2 SVGAGI. The germline V and J ends were trimmed by 5 bases and 6 bases, with 14 bases remaining between them. The CDR3 DNA reads TGTGCCAGCAGTCCCGCGGTGCTCCGCGAGCAGTACTTC. Translating gives CASSPAVLREQYF.

This chain joins TRBV5-1 and TRBJ2-1; TRBD2 matches 14 bases. The germline gives CDR1 SGHRS, CDR2 YFSETQ. This CDR3 contains 17 residues. V shed 3 bases and J 1 base; nucleotides not matched to a gene: 3. The CDR3 DNA is TGCGCCAGCAGCTGGGGACTAGCGGGGGCTTCCTACAATGAGCAGTTCTTC. It translates to CASSWGLAGASYNEQFF.

The chain has TRBV4-2 and TRBJ2-1; TRBD2 might be the D (6 bases). Germline loops: CDR1 LGHNA, CDR2 YNFKEQ. The V end was cut by 5 bases, the J end by 5 bases, with 19 bases between. CDR3 size: 16 residues. As DNA, the CDR3 is TGTGCCAGCAGCTCTCTAAAGGGCGGGATTAACAATGAGCAGTTCTTC. Encoded protein: CASSSLKGGINNEQFF.

The CDR3 bases are TGCGCCAGCAGTGAGTCCCCAGGTAATAGCAATCAGCCCCAGCATTTT. Translation: CASSESPGNSNQPQHF. The genes are TRBV10-2 and TRBJ1-5; no clear D gene. Between the trimmed V and J ends, which lost 0 bases and 0 bases, there was a span of 9 bases. CDR1 and CDR2 from the germline V gene are WSHSY and SAAADI. The CDR3 has 16 amino acids.